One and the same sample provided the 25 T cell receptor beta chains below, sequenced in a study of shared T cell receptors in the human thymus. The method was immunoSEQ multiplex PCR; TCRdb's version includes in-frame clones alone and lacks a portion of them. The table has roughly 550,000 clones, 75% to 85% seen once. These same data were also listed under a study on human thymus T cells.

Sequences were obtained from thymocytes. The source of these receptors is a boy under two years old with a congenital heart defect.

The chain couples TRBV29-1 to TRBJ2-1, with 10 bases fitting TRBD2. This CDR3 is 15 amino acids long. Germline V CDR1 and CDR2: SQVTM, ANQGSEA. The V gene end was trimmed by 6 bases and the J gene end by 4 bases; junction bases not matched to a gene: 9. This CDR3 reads CSVPLAGGPYNEQFF. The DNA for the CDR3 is TGCAGCGTACCTTTAGCGGGAGGCCCTTACAATGAGCAGTTCTTC.

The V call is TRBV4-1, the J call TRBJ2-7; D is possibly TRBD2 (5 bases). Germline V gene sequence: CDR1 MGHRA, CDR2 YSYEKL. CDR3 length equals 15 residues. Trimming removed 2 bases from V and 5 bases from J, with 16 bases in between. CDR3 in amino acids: CASSQSGGPADEQYF. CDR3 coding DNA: TGCGCCAGCAGCCAAAGCGGTGGGCCAGCCGACGAGCAGTACTTC.

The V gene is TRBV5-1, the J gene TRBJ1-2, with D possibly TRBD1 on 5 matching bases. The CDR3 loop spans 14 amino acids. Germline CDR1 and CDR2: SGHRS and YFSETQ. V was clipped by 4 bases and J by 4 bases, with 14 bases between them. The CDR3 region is CASSPAQTVYGYTF. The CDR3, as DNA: TGCGCCAGCAGCCCGGCCCAGACAGTCTATGGCTACACCTTC.

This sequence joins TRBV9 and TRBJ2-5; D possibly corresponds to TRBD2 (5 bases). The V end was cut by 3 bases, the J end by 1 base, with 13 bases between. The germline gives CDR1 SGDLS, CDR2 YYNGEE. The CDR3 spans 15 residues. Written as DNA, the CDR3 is TGTGCCAGCAGCGCGGGCACCGGGATCCAAGAGACCCAGTACTTC. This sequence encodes CASSAGTGIQETQYF.

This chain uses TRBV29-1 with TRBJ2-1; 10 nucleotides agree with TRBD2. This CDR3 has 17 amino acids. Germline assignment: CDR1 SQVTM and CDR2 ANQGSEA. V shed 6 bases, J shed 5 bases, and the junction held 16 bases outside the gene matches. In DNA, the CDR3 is TGCAGCGTCTCCGGGACTAGCGCCCGAGAGAAAGACAATGAGCAGTTCTTC. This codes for CSVSGTSAREKDNEQFF.

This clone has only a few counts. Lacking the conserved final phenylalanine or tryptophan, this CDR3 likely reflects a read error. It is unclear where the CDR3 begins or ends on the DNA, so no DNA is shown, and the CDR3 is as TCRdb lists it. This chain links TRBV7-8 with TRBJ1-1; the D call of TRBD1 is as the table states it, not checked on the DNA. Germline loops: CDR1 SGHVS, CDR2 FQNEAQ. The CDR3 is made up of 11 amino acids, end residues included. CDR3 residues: CASSSGQSGLC.

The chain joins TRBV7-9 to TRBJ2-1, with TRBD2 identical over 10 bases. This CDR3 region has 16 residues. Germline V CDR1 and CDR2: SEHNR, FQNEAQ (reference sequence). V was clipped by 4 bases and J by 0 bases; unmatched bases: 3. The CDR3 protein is CASSSPSGSSYNEQFF. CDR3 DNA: TGTGCCAGCAGCTCCCCTAGCGGGAGCTCCTACAATGAGCAGTTCTTC.

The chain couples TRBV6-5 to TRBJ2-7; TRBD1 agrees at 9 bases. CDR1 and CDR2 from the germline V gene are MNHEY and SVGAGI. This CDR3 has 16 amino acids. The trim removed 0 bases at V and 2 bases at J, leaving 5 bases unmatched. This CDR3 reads CASSYSNTGGPYEQYF. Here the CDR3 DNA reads TGTGCCAGCAGTTACTCGAATACAGGGGGCCCCTACGAGCAGTACTTC.

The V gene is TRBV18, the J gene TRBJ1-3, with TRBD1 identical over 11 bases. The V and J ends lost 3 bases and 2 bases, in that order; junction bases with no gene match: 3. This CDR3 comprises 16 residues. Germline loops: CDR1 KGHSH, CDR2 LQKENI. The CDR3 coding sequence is TGTGCCAGCTCACCGGGGACAGGGGGGCCTGGAAACACCATATATTTT. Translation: CASSPGTGGPGNTIYF.

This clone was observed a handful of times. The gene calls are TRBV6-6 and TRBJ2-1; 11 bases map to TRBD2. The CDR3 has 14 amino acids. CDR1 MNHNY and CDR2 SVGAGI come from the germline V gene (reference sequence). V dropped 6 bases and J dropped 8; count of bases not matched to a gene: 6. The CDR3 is CASSQGLAADEQFF. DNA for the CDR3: TGTGCCAGCAGCCAGGGACTAGCGGCCGATGAGCAGTTCTTC.

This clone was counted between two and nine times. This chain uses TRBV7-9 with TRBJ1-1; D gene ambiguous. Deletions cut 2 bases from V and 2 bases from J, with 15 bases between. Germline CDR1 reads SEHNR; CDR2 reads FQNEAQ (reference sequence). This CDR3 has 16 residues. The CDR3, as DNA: TGTGCCAGCAGCTTATACTTCCGGGGTAGAAACACTGAAGCTTTCTTT. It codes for CASSLYFRGRNTEAFF.

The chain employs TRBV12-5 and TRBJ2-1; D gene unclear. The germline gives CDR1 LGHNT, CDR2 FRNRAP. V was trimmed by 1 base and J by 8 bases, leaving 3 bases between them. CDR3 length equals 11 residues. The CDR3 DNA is TGTGCTAGTGGTTTGGCCGATGAGCAGTTCTTC. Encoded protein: CASGLADEQFF.

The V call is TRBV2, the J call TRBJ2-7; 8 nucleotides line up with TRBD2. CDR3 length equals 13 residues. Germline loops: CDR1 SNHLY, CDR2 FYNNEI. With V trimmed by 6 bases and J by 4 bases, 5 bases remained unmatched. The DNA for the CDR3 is TGTGCCAGCAGGGCTGCTAGCGGGTACGAGCAGTACTTC. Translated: CASRAASGYEQYF.

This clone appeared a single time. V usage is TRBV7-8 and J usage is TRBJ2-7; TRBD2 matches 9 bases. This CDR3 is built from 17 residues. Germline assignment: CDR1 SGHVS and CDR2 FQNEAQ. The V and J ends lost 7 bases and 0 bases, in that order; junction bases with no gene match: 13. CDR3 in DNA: TGTGCCAGCACCCTTAAACCTAGCGGGACCCACTCCTACGAGCAGTACTTC. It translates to CASTLKPSGTHSYEQYF.

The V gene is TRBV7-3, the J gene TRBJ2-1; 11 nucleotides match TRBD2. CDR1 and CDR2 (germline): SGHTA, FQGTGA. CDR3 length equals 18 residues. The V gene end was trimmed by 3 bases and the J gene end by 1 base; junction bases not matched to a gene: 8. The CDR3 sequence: CASSFTSGSTGSYNEQFF. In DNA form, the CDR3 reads TGTGCCAGCAGCTTCACTAGCGGGAGTACCGGGTCCTACAATGAGCAGTTCTTC.

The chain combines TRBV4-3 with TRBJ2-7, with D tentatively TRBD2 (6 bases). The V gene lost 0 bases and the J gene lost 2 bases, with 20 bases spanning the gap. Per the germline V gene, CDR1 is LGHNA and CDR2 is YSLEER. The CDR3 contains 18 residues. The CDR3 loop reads CASSQDKPSGRRPYEQYF. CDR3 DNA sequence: TGCGCCAGCAGCCAAGATAAGCCCAGCGGGCGTCGACCCTACGAGCAGTACTTC.

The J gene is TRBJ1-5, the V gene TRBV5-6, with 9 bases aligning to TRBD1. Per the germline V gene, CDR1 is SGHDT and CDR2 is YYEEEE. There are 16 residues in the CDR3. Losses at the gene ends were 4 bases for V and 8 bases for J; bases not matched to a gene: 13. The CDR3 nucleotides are TGTGCCAGCAGCACGCGACAGGGGGGCCGATCTGAGCCCCAGCATTTT. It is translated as CASSTRQGGRSEPQHF.

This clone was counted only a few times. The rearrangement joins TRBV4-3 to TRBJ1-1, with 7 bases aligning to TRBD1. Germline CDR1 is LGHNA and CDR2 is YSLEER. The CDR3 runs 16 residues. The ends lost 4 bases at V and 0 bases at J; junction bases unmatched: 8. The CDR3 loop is CASSPNRGRVNTEAFF. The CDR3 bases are TGCGCCAGCAGCCCAAACAGGGGCCGTGTGAACACTGAAGCTTTCTTT.

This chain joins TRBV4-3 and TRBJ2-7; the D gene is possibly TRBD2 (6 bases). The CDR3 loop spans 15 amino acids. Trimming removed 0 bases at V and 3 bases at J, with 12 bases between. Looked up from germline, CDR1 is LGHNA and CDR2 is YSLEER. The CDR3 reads CASSQDLAINYEQYF. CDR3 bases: TGCGCCAGCAGCCAAGATCTAGCGATCAACTACGAGCAGTACTTC.

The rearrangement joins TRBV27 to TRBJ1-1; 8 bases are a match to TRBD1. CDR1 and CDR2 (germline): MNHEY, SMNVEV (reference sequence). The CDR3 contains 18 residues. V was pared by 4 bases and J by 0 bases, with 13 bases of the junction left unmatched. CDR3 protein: CASSSIGQGLRMNTEAFF. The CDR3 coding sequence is TGTGCCAGCAGTTCCATAGGACAGGGTTTAAGAATGAACACTGAAGCTTTCTTT.

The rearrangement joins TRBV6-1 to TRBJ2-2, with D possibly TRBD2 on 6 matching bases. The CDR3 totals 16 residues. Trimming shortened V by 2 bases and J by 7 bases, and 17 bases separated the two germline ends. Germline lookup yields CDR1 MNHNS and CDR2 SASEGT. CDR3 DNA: TGTGCCAGCAGTGAAATCGGGGGAGCGACCGGCGGGGAGCTGTTTTTT. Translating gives CASSEIGGATGGELFF.

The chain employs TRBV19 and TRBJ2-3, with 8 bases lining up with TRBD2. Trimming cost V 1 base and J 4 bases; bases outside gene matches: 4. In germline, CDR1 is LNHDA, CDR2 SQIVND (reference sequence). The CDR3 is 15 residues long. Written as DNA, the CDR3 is TGTGCCAGTAGTATAGGGAGCGGGAGTCCAGATACGCAGTATTTT. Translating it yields CASSIGSGSPDTQYF.

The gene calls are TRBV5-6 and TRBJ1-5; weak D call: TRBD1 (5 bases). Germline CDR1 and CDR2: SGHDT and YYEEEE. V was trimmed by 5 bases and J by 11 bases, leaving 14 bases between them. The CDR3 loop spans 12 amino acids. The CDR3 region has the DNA TGTGCCAGCAGACGGAGGGGAGGGTCCCAGCATTTT. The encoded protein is CASRRRGGSQHF. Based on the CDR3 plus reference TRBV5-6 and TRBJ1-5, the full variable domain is DAGVTQSPTHLIKTRGQQVTLRCSPKSGHDTVSWYQQALGQGPQFIFQYYEEEERQRGNFPDRFSGHQFPNYSSELNVNALLLGDSALYLCASRRRGGSQHFGDGTRLSIL.

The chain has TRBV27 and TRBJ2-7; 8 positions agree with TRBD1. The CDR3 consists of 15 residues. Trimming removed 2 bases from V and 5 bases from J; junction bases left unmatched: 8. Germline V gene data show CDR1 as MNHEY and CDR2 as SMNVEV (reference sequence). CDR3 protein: CASSLDSRGLHEQYF. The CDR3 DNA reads TGTGCCAGCAGTTTAGATAGCAGGGGGCTACACGAGCAGTACTTC.

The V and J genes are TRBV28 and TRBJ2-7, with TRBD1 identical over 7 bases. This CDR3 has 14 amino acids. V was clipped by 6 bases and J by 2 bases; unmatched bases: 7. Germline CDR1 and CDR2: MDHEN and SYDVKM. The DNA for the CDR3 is TGTGCCAGCAGAATAACCAGGGGGACCTACGAGCAGTACTTC. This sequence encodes CASRITRGTYEQYF.